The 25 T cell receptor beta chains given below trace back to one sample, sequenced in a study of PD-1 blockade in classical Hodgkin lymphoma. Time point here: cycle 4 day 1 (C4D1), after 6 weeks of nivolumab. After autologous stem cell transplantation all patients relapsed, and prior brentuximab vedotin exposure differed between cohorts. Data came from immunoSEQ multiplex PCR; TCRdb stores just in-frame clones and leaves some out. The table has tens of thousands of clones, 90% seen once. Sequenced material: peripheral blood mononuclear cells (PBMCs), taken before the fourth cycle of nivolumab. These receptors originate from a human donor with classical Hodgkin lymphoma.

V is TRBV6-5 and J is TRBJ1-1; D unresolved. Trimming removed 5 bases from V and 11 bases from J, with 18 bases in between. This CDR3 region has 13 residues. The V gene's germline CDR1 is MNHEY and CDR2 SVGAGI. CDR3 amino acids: CASSPRPPPSAFF. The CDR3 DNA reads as TGTGCCAGCAGTCCTCGGCCTCCCCCCTCGGCTTTCTTT.

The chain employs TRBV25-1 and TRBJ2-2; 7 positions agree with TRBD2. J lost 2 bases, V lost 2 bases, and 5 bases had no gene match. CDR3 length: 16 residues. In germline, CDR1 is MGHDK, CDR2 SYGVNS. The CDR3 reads CASSELGGINTGELFF. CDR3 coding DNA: TGTGCCAGCAGTGAACTGGGGGGGATAAACACCGGGGAGCTGTTTTTT.

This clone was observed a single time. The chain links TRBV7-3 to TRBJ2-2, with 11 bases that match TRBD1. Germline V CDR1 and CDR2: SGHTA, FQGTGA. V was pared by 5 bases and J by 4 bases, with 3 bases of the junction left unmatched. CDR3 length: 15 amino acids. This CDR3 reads CASSPGTGGTGELFF. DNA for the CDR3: TGTGCCAGCAGCCCCGGGACAGGGGGCACCGGGGAGCTGTTTTTT.

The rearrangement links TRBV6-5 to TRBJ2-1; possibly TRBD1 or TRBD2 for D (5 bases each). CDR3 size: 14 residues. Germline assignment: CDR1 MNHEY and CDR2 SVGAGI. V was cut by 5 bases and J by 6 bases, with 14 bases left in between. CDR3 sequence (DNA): TGTGCCAGCAGTACTCTTTGGGGGAGCAATGAGCAGTTCTTC. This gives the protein CASSTLWGSNEQFF.

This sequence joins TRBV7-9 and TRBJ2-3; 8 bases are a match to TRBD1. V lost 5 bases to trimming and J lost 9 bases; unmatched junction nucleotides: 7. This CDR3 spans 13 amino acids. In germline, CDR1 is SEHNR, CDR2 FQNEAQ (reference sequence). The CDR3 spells CASSPGQGLTQYF. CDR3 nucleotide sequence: TGTGCCAGCAGCCCAGGACAGGGTTTGACGCAGTATTTT.

DNA of the CDR3: TGTGCCAGCAGCTTTACAGGGGGAGGAGGCTACACCTTC. It translates to CASSFTGGGGYTF. The chain joins TRBV7-2 to TRBJ1-2, with TRBD1 matching over 8 bases. V gave up 3 bases and J gave up 8 bases; unmatched junction bases: 5. Germline CDR1 and CDR2: SGHTA and FQGNSA. The CDR3 contains 13 residues.

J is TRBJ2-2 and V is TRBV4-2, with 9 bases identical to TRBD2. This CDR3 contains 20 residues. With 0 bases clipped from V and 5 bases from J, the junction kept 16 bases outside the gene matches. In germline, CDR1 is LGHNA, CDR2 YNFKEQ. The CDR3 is CASSQERVRRGGLWTGELFF. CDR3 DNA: TGTGCCAGCAGCCAAGAAAGGGTCCGGCGGGGGGGCCTTTGGACCGGGGAGCTGTTTTTT.

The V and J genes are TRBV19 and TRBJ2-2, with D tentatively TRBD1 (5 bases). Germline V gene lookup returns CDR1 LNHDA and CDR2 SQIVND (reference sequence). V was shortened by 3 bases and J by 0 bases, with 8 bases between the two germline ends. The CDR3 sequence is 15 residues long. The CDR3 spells CASSIQGANTGELFF. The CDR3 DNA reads TGTGCCAGTAGTATTCAGGGCGCGAACACCGGGGAGCTGTTTTTT. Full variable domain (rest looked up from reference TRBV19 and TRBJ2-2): DGGITQSPKYLFRKEGQNVTLSCEQNLNHDAMYWYRQDPGQGLRLIYYSQIVNDFQKGDIAEGYSVSREKKESFPLTVTSAQKNPTAFYLCASSIQGANTGELFFGEGSRLTVL.

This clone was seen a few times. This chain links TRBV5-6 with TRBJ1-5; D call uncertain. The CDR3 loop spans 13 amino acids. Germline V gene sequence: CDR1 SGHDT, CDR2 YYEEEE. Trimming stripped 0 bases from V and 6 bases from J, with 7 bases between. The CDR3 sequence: CASSLAAGQPQHF. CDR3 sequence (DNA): TGTGCCAGCAGCTTGGCCGCAGGTCAGCCCCAGCATTTT.

In DNA form, the CDR3 reads TGTGCCTGGAGTGTCGGCACGCAAGAGACCCAGTACTTC. Amino acids: CAWSVGTQETQYF. The chain is built from TRBV30 and TRBJ2-5; D is unresolved. Trimming left V 0 bases short and J 2 bases short, with 7 bases between. Germline lookup yields CDR1 GTSNPN and CDR2 SVGIG (reference sequence). The CDR3 loop spans 13 amino acids.

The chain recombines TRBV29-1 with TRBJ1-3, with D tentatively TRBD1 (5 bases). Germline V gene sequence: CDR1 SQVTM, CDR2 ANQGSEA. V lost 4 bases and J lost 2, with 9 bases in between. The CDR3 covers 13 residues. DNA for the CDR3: TGCAGCGTTGCCCGGGGGGCTGGAAACACCATATATTTT. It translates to CSVARGAGNTIYF.

CDR3 loop: CASSSGQAGDTQYF. DNA for the CDR3: TGTGCCAGCAGCAGCGGACAGGCTGGAGATACGCAGTATTTT. This chain connects TRBV7-3 to TRBJ2-3; 7 bases fit TRBD1. Germline V lookup: CDR1 SGHTA, CDR2 FQGTGA. The length of the CDR3 is 14 residues. The V and J ends lost 5 bases and 5 bases, in that order; junction bases with no gene match: 7.

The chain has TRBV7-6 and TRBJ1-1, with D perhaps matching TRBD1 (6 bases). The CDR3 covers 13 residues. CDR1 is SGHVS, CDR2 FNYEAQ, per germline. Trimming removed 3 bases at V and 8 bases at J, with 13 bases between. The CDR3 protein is CASSLGGLVEAFF. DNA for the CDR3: TGTGCCAGCAGCTTGGGGGGGCTGGTGGAAGCTTTCTTT.

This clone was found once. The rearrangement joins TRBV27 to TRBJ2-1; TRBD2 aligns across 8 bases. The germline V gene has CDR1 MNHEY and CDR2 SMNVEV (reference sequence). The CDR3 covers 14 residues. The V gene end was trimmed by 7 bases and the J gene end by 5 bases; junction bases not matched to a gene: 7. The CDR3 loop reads CASTQRGPNNEQFF. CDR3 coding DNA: TGTGCCAGCACCCAGCGGGGGCCAAACAATGAGCAGTTCTTC.

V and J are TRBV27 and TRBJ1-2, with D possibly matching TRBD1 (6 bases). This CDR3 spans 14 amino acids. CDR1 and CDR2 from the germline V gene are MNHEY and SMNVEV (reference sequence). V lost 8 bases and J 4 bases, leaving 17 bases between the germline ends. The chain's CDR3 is CASAPVRGSYGYTF. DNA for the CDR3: TGTGCCAGCGCTCCCGTCAGGGGTAGCTATGGCTACACCTTC.

The CDR3 DNA follows: TGTGCCAGCAGCTTTTCTAGCGGGGGGGCGTTCTACAATGAGCAGTTCTTC. It is translated as CASSFSSGGAFYNEQFF. The chain carries TRBV11-2 and TRBJ2-1; 12 positions match TRBD2. Germline V lookup: CDR1 SGHAT, CDR2 FQNNGV. The CDR3 consists of 17 residues. J lost 3 bases, V lost 3 bases, and 6 bases had no gene match. The whole variable domain, remainder taken from reference TRBV11-2 and TRBJ2-1, is EAGVAQSPRYKIIEKRQSVAFWCNPISGHATLYWYQQILGQGPKLLIQFQNNGVVDDSQLPKDRFSAERLKGVDSTLKIQPAKLEDSAVYLCASSFSSGGAFYNEQFFGPGTRLTVL.

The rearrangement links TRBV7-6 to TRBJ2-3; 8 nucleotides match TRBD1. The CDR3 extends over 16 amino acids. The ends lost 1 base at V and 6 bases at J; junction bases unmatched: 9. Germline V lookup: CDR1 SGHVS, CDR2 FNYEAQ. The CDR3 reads CASSLVRAGGSDTQYF. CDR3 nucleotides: TGTGCCAGCAGCTTAGTAAGGGCAGGGGGCTCGGATACGCAGTATTTT. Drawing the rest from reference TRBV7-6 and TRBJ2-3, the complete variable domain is GAGVSQSPRYKVTKRGQDVALRCDPISGHVSLYWYRQALGQGPEFLTYFNYEAQQDKSGLPNDRFSAERPEGSISTLTIQRTEQRDSAMYRCASSLVRAGGSDTQYFGPGTRLTVL.

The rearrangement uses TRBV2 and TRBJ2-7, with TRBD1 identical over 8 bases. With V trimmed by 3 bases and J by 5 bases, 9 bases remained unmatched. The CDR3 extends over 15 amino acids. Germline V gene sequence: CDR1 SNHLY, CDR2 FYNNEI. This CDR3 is CASSDPYRGDDEQYF. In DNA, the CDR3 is TGTGCCAGCAGTGATCCCTACAGGGGGGACGACGAGCAGTACTTC.

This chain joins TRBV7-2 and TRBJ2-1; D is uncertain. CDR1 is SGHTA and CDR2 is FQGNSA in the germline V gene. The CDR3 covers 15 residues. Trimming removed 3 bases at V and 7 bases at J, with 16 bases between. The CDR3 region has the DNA TGTGCCAGCAGCTTTGGACCCCTCAGTGTGAATGAGCAGTTCTTC. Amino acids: CASSFGPLSVNEQFF.

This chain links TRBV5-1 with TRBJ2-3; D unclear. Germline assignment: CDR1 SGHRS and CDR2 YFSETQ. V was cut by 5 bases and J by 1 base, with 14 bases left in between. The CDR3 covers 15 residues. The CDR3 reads CASRPLGMGTDTQYF. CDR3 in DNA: TGCGCCAGCAGGCCCCTTGGGATGGGCACAGATACGCAGTATTTT.

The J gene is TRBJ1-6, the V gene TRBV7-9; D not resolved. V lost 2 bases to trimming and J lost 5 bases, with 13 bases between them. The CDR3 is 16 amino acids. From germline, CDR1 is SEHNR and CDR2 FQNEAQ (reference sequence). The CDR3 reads CASSLLPSNHNSPLHF. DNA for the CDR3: TGTGCCAGCAGCTTACTCCCCAGCAACCATAATTCACCCCTCCACTTT. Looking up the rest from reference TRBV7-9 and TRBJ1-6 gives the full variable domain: DTGVSQNPRHKITKRGQNVTFRCDPISEHNRLYWYRQTLGQGPEFLTYFQNEAQLEKSRLLSDRFSAERPKGSFSTLEIQRTEQGDSAMYLCASSLLPSNHNSPLHFGNGTRLTVT.

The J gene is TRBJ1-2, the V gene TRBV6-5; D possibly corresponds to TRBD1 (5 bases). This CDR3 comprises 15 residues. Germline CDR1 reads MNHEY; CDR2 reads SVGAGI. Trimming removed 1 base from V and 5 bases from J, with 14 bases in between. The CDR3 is CASSYFRDPPYGYTF. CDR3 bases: TGTGCCAGCAGTTACTTCAGGGATCCACCTTATGGCTACACCTTC.

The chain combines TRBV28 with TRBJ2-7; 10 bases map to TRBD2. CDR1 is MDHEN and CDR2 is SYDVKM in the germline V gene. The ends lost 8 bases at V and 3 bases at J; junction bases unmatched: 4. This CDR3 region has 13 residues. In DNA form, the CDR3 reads TGTGCCAGCGGGAGCGGGGGGGGCTACGAGCAGTACTTC. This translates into CASGSGGGYEQYF.

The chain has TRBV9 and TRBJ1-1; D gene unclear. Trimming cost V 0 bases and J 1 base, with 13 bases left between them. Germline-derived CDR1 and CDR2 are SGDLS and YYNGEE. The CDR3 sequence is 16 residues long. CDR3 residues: CASSVGFWSGNTEAFF. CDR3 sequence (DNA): TGTGCCAGCAGCGTAGGGTTCTGGTCGGGGAACACTGAAGCTTTCTTT.

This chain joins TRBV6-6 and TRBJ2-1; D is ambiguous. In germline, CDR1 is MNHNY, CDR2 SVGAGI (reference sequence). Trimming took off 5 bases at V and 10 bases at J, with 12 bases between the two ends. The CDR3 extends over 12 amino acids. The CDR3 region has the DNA TGTGCCAGCAGTCCTTCCGGGCCCGAGCAGTTCTTC. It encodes CASSPSGPEQFF.